This passage covers 14 T cell receptor beta chains from one sample sequenced in a study of shared clonotypes between healthy human individuals. The assay was immunoSEQ multiplex PCR, and TCRdb's table has in-frame clones only and misses some. Of about 2.5 million clones detected, roughly 90% appear once; the ten largest clones hold 0.3% to 0.4%. The sequenced sample consisted of naive CD4+ T cells from PBMCs. Subset described: CD45RA+ positively selected. These receptors were taken from a man aged 18 to 29 in good health. Some clones in this sample may be carry-over from other donors' samples.

This chain links TRBV5-1 with TRBJ2-7, with no clear D. Looked up from germline, CDR1 is SGHRS and CDR2 is YFSETQ. The CDR3 has 12 amino acids. V was shortened by 1 base and J by 5 bases, with 7 bases between the two germline ends. This CDR3 is CASSLTQDEQYF. As DNA, the CDR3 is TGCGCCAGCAGCTTGACCCAGGACGAGCAGTACTTC.

On this clone: A junction end diverges from the germline sequence, so it may reflect a read error. This chain connects TRBV2 to TRBJ2-5, with 7 bases matching TRBD1. The CDR3 is made up of 11 amino acids. Germline V lookup: CDR1 SNHLY, CDR2 FYNNEI. In DNA form, the CDR3 reads TGTGCCAGCAGTGAACAGGGACAGAAAAACTTC. Its protein is CASSEQGQKNF. Variable domain in full (rest from reference TRBV2 and TRBJ2-5): EPEVTQTPSHQVTQMGQEVILRCVPISNHLYFYWYRQILGQKVEFLVSFYNNEISEKSEIFDDQFSVERPDGSNFTLKIRSTKLEDSAMYFCASSEQGQKNFGPGTRLLVL.

The chain carries TRBV6-1 and TRBJ2-7; TRBD1 is a possible D gene (5 bases). Germline loops: CDR1 MNHNS, CDR2 SASEGT. The CDR3 consists of 17 residues. V lost 0 bases and J 2 bases, leaving 17 bases between the germline ends. CDR3 DNA: TGTGCCAGCAGTGAAGCGCCAAACCGTGGACACCCCTACGAGCAGTACTTC. This translates into CASSEAPNRGHPYEQYF.

As concerns this clone: The same CDR3 can be traced to other DNA sequences in this sample. The V gene is TRBV28, the J gene TRBJ2-7; TRBD1 aligns across 7 bases. The junction had 7 bases not matched to a gene; V was cut back by 5 bases and J by 0 bases. The CDR3 is 15 residues long. Germline V gene data show CDR1 as MDHEN and CDR2 as SYDVKM. This chain's CDR3 is CASSPGQVGSYEQYF. Here the CDR3 DNA reads TGTGCCAGCAGTCCCGGACAGGTCGGCTCCTACGAGCAGTACTTC.

The chain links TRBV19 to TRBJ1-3, with D uncertain. With 6 bases removed from V and 0 bases from J, the gap between germline ends came to 9 bases. CDR3 length equals 14 residues. Germline V CDR1 and CDR2: LNHDA, SQIVND (reference sequence). This CDR3 is CASRPISSGNTIYF. CDR3 bases: TGTGCCAGTAGGCCGATCTCCTCTGGAAACACCATATATTTT.

This clone was seen just once. This chain links TRBV6-6 with TRBJ2-2; D remains unclear. Germline CDR1 reads MNHNY; CDR2 reads SVGAGI (reference sequence). V lost 10 bases and J lost 3, with 18 bases in between. The CDR3 has 15 residues. The CDR3 DNA follows: TGTGCCATACGGCCCCGTTGGGATTACACCGGGGAGCTGTTTTTT. This codes for CAIRPRWDYTGELFF.

The chain has TRBV4-2 and TRBJ1-2; unclear D gene. Looked up from germline, CDR1 is LGHNA and CDR2 is YNFKEQ. V was pared by 4 bases and J by 8 bases, with 14 bases between. The CDR3 is 13 amino acids. Here the CDR3 DNA reads TGTGCCAGCAGCCGAGACCTCGCGGGGGGCTACACCTTC. This translates into CASSRDLAGGYTF.

This clone was recorded only once. The chain combines TRBV6-5 with TRBJ2-7; possible D gene TRBD2, 8 bases. V gave up 5 bases and J gave up 9 bases, with 20 bases separating them. This CDR3 has 14 amino acids. Germline assignment: CDR1 MNHEY and CDR2 SVGAGI. CDR3 in DNA: TGTGCCAGCAGTAGGACAGGAGCGAGCGGGGGGCAGTACTTC. Protein sequence: CASSRTGASGGQYF.

The chain has TRBV7-3 and TRBJ2-7, with TRBD1 matching 7 bases. Germline CDR1 is SGHTA and CDR2 is FQGTGA. J lost 5 bases, V lost 5 bases, and 6 bases had no gene match. The CDR3 sequence is 13 residues long. The CDR3 nucleotides are TGTGCCAGCAGCGTGATCACAGGGGACGAGCAGTACTTC. Its protein product is CASSVITGDEQYF.

CDR3 residues: CASSLEVRGEQYF. CDR3 DNA: TGTGCCAGCAGCTTGGAAGTCAGGGGCGAGCAGTACTTC. The rearrangement joins TRBV11-1 to TRBJ2-7, with D tentatively TRBD1 (6 bases). Trimming left V 3 bases short and J 6 bases short, with 12 bases between. The V gene's germline CDR1 is SGHAT and CDR2 FQDESV (reference sequence). The CDR3 has 13 residues. The full variable domain, its missing parts supplied by reference TRBV11-1 and TRBJ2-7, is EAEVAQSPRYKITEKSQAVAFWCDPISGHATLYWYRQILGQGPELLVQFQDESVVDDSQLPKDRFSAERLKGVDSTLKIQPAELGDSAMYLCASSLEVRGEQYFGPGTRLTVT.

V gene TRBV6-6 combines with J gene TRBJ2-5, with a weak D call TRBD1 (6 bases). Germline V lookup: CDR1 MNHNY, CDR2 SVGAGI (reference sequence). This CDR3 spans 13 amino acids. V gave up 4 bases and J gave up 7 bases, with 13 bases separating them. The DNA of the CDR3 is TGTGCCAGCAGTTCCCGACAGGTACCGACCCAGTACTTC. This translates into CASSSRQVPTQYF.

J is TRBJ1-2 and V is TRBV27; D gene unclear. Germline CDR1 is MNHEY and CDR2 is SMNVEV (reference sequence). The CDR3 has 15 residues. Deletions cut 3 bases from V and 5 bases from J, with 16 bases between. CDR3 DNA: TGTGCCAGCAGTTTTAGGGAGGCAGGCGGGTATGGCTACACCTTC. It yields the protein CASSFREAGGYGYTF.

The gene calls are TRBV30 and TRBJ2-2; D possibly uses TRBD1 or TRBD2 (5 bases each). The CDR3 is 14 amino acids. Germline CDR1 and CDR2: GTSNPN and SVGIG (reference sequence). V was trimmed by 5 bases and J by 2 bases, leaving 12 bases between them. CDR3 coding DNA: TGTGCCTGGGGGGGACGGGCCAACACCGGGGAGCTGTTTTTT. Its protein is CAWGGRANTGELFF. The whole variable domain, remainder taken from reference TRBV30 and TRBJ2-2, is SQTIHQWPATLVQPVGSPLSLECTVEGTSNPNLYWYRQAAGRGLQLLFYSVGIGQISSEVPQNLSASRPQDRQFILSSKKLLLSDSGFYLCAWGGRANTGELFFGEGSRLTVL.

There are a few counts of this clone. The chain recombines TRBV5-5 with TRBJ2-1; no definite D call. The CDR3 is 16 residues long. V was pared by 1 base and J by 11 bases, with 22 bases between. The germline gives CDR1 SGHKS, CDR2 YYEKEE (reference sequence). The CDR3 region has the DNA TGTGCCAGCAGCTTGAGGGCTGACACGGCCGGAAATAAGCAGTTCTTC. Translation: CASSLRADTAGNKQFF.